This T cell receptor (beta chain) was obtained from a study of vaccination and CD4 T cells after COVID-19. Study-level background: The convalescents included six males and four females, and among them two were Hispanic while seven were Caucasian.

Study-wide results and limits: Among convalescent patients, a median roughly 88% of reactive clones emerged only after vaccination.

Treatment reported: approximately 9-day PBMC culture with coronavirus spike peptide pools or control peptides (ViraFEST assay). Ahead of the COVID-19 pandemic (2011-2018), the CD4+ T cells of the unexposed donor were collected. V lost 3 bases to trimming and J lost 11 bases, with 14 bases between them. The CDR3 length is 14 residues. Per germline, CDR1 SGHAT and CDR2 FQNNGV. This clonotype was observed a few times. The antigen remains unidentified. With the Oncomine TCR Beta short-read assay, DNA from cultured CD4+ T cells was sequenced. In this case, cultured CD4+ T cells provided the extracted genomic DNA. TCRdb independently ran MiXCR on the PCR reads; one entry per CDR3 protein. The table records under 8,000 distinct CDR3 sequences, around two fifths of them present only once.

The chain combines TRBV11-2 with TRBJ1-6; D perhaps matches TRBD1 (5 bases). Sequencing input: CD4+ T cells from blood, cultured in vitro. The source of this sequence is a human donor in good health. The CDR3: CASSLGQSIPPLHF. The CDR3 DNA is TGTGCCAGCAGCTTGGGGCAATCGATTCCACCCCTCCACTTT.